This TCR beta chain was profiled in a study of blood T cell repertoires in COVID-19. The overall study: Both acute and convalescent COVID-19 samples were obtained from the United States, Italy and Spain. From T cells, B-cell-depleted T cells, or PBMCs came the material, which was cDNA or gDNA.

Clones were read by immunoSEQ multiplex PCR, and TCRdb kept only the in-frame ones, dropping some. The table includes roughly 220,000 clones, around 89% detected once. V trimming: 3 bases; J trimming: 4 bases; junction bases outside the gene matches: 10. The CDR3 contains 16 residues. Germline V gene data show CDR1 as KGHSH and CDR2 as LQKENI. Ages ranged from roughly 18 to 100 years, with residence in about two dozen US areas. Participants' own reports of clinical history determined their cohort assignment. The chain has TRBV18 and TRBJ2-7; 9 bases align to TRBD1. This sequence originates from a woman between 18 and 29 years old in a cohort exposed to, infected with or recovered from COVID-19 (not recorded which). The sequenced material came from PBMCs or T cells enriched from blood (not recorded which). CDR3: CASSPPPGQGLYEQYF. CDR3 sequence (DNA): TGTGCCAGCTCACCTCCTCCGGGACAGGGCCTTTACGAGCAGTACTTC.